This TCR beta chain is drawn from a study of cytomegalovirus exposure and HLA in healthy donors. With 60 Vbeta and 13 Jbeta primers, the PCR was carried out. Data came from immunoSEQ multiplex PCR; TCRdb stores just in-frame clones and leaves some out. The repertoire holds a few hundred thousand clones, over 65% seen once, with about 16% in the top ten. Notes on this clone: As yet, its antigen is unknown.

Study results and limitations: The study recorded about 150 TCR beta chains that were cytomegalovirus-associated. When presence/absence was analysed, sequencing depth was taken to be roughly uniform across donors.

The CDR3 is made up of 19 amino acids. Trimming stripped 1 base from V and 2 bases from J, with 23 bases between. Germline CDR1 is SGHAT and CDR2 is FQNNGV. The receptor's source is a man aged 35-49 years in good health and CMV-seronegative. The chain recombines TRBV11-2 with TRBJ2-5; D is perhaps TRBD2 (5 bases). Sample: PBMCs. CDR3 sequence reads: CASSLGRLVVGIEQETQYF. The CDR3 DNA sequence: TGTGCCAGCAGCTTAGGACGTCTGGTCGTCGGGATTGAACAAGAGACCCAGTACTTC.